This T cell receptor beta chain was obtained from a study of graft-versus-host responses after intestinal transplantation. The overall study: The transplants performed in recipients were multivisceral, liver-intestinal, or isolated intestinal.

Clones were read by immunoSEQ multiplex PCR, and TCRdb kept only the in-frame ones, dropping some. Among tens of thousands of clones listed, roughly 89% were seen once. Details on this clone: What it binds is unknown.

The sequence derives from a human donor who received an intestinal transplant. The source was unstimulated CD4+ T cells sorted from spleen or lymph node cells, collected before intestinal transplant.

The DNA of the CDR3 is TGCAGCGTCCTCCGCTTGACAGGGTTGAAGCAGGGTGAAGCTTTCTTT. Its protein product is CSVLRLTGLKQGEAFF. The V gene is TRBV29-1, the J gene TRBJ1-1, with TRBD1 identical over 7 bases. V shed 6 bases and J 7 bases; nucleotides not matched to a gene: 20. The CDR3 is 16 amino acids. Germline CDR1 SQVTM, CDR2 ANQGSEA.